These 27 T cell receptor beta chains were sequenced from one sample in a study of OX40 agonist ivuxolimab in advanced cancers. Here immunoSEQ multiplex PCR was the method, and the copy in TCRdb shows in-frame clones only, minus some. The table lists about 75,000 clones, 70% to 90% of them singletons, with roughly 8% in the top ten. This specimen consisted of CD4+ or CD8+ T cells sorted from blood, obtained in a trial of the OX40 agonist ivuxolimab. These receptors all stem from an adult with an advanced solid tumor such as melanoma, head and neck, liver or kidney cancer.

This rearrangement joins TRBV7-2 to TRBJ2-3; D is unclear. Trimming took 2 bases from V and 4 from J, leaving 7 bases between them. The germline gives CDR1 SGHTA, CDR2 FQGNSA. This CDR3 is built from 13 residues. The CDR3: CASSLKRSDTQYF. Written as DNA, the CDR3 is TGTGCCAGCAGCTTAAAAAGGTCAGATACGCAGTATTTT. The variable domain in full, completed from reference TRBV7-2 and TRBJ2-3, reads GAGVSQSPSNKVTEKGKDVELRCDPISGHTALYWYRQSLGQGLEFLIYFQGNSAPDKSGLPSDRFSAERTGGSVSTLTIQRTQQEDSAVYLCASSLKRSDTQYFGPGTRLTVL.

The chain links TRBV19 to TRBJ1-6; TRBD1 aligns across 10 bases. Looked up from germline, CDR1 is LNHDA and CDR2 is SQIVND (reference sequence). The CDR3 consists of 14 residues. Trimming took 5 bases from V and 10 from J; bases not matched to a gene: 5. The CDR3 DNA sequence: TGTGCCAGTAGTCCCGGGACAGGGGTATCACCCCTCCACTTT. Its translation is CASSPGTGVSPLHF.

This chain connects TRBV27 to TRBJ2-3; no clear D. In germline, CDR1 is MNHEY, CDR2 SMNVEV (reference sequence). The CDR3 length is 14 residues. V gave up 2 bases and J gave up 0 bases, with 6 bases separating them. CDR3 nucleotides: TGTGCCAGCAGTTTAGCGGCTAGCACAGATACGCAGTATTTT. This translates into CASSLAASTDTQYF.

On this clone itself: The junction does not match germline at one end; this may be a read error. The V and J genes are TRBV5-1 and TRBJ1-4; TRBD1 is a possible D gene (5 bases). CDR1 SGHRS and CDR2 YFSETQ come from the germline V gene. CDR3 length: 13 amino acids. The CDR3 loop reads CASQGRTNEKLFF. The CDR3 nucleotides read TGTGCCAGCCAGGGTCGGACTAATGAAAAACTGTTTTTT.

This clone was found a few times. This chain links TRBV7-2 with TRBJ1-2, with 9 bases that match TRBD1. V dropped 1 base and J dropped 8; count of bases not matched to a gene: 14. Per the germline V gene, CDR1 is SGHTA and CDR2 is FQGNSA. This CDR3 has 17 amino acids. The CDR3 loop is CASSLDVWTGEVSGYTF. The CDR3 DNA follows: TGTGCCAGCAGCTTAGATGTTTGGACAGGGGAGGTTTCGGGCTACACCTTC.

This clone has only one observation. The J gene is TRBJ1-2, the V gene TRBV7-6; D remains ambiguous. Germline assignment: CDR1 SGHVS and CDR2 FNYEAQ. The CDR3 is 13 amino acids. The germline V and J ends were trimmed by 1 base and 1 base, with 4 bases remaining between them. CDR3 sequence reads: CASSLGLNYGYTF. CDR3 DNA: TGTGCCAGCAGCTTAGGACTTAACTATGGCTACACCTTC.

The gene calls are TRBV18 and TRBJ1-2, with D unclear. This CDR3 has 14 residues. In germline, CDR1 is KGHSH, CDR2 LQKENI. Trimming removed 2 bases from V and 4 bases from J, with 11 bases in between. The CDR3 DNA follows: TGTGCCAGCTCACCAGTCCGGGAAGGCTATGGCTACACCTTC. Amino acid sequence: CASSPVREGYGYTF.

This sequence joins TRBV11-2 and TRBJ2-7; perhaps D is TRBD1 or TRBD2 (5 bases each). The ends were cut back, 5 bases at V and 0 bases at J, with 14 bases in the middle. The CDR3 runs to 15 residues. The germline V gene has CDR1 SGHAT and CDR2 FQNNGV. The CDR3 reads CASSLGTVSSYEQYF. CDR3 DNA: TGTGCCAGCAGCCTCGGGACCGTGAGCTCCTACGAGCAGTACTTC.

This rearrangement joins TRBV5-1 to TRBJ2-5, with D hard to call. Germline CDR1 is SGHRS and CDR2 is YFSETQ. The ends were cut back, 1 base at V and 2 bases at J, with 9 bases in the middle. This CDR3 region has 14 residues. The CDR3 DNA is TGCGCCAGCAGCTTGCCCACAGTTCAAGAGACCCAGTACTTC. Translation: CASSLPTVQETQYF.

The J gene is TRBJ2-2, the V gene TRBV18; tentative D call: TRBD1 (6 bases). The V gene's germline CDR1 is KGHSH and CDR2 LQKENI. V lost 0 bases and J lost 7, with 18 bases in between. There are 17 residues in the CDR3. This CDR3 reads CASSPPGQFGTVGELFF. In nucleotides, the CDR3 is TGTGCCAGCTCACCACCTGGACAGTTTGGGACCGTCGGGGAGCTGTTTTTT.

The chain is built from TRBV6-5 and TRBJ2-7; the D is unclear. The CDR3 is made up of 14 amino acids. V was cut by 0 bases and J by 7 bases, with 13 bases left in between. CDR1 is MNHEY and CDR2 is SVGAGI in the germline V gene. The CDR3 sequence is CASSYSGYLSEQYF. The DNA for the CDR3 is TGTGCCAGCAGTTACTCCGGGTACCTATCGGAGCAGTACTTC.

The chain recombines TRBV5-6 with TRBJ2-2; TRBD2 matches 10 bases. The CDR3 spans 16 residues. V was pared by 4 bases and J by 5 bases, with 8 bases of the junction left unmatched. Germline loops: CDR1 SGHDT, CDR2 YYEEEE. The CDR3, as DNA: TGTGCCAGCAGCCGGGGGGCTAGCGGGAGAACCGGGGAGCTGTTTTTT. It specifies CASSRGASGRTGELFF. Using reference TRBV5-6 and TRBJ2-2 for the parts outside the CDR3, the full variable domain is DAGVTQSPTHLIKTRGQQVTLRCSPKSGHDTVSWYQQALGQGPQFIFQYYEEEERQRGNFPDRFSGHQFPNYSSELNVNALLLGDSALYLCASSRGASGRTGELFFGEGSRLTVL.

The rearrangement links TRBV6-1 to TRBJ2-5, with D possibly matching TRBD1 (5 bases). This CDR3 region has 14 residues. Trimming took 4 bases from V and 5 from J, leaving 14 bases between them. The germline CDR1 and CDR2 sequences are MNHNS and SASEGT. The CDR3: CASSGRVFPETQYF. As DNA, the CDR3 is TGTGCCAGCAGTGGCAGGGTTTTTCCGGAGACCCAGTACTTC.

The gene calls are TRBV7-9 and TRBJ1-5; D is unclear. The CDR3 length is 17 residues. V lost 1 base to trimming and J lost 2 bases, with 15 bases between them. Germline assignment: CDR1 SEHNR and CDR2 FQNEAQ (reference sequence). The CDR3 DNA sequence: TGTGCCAGCAGCTTAGGGGGAGGAGGGCGCGGCAATCAGCCCCAGCATTTT. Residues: CASSLGGGGRGNQPQHF.

The CDR3 nucleotides are TGTGCCCACCTTAAACCAGGGTCCGGAGGCTACACCTTC. Its protein is CAHLKPGSGGYTF. This chain uses TRBV28 with TRBJ1-2; maybe TRBD1 (5 bases). This CDR3 has 13 amino acids. Germline V gene lookup returns CDR1 MDHEN and CDR2 SYDVKM. The V and J ends lost 11 bases and 8 bases respectively, with 21 bases between them.

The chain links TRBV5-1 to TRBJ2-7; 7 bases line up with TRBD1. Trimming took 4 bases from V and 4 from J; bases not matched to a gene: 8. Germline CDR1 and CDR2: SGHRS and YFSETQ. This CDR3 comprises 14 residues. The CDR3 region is CASSRTGVAYEQYF. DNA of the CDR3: TGCGCCAGCAGCCGAACAGGGGTGGCGTACGAGCAGTACTTC.

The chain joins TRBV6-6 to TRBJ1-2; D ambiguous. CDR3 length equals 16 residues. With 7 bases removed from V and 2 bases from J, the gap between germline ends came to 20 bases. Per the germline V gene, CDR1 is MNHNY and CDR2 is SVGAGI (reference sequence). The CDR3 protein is CASTLTALLSNYGYTF. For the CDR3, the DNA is TGTGCCAGCACCCTAACGGCACTCCTATCCAACTATGGCTACACCTTC.

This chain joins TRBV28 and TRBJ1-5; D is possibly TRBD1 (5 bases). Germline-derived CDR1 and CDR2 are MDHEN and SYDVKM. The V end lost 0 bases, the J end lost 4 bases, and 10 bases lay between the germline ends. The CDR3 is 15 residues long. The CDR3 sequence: CASSLWGQENQPQHF. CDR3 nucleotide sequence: TGTGCCAGCAGTTTATGGGGGCAGGAGAATCAGCCCCAGCATTTT.

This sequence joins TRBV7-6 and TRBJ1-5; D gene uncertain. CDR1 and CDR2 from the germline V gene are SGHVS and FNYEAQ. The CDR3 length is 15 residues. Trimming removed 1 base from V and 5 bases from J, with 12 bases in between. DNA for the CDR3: TGTGCCAGCAGCTTAGGGTCGGGTCTAGATCAGCCCCAGCATTTT. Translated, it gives CASSLGSGLDQPQHF.

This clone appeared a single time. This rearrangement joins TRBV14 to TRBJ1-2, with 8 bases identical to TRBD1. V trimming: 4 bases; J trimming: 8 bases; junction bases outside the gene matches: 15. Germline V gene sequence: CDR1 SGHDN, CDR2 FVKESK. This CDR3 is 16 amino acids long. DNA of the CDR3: TGTGCCAGCAGCCTGACTACCGGGACAGGCAAACAGGGCTACACCTTC. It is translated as CASSLTTGTGKQGYTF.

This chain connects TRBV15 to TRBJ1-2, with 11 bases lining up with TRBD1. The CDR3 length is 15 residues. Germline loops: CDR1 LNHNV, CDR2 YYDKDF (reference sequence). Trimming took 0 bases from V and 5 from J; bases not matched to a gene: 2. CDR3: CATSRDGQGAYGYTF. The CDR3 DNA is TGTGCCACCAGCAGAGATGGACAGGGGGCATATGGCTACACCTTC. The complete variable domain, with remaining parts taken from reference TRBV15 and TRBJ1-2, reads DAMVIQNPRYQVTQFGKPVTLSCSQTLNHNVMYWYQQKSSQAPKLLFHYYDKDFNNEADTPDNFQSRRPNTSFCFLDIRSPGLGDTAMYLCATSRDGQGAYGYTFGSGTRLTVV.

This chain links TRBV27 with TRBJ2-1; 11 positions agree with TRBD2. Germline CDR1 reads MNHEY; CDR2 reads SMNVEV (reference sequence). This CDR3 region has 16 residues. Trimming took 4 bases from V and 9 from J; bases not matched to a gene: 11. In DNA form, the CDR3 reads TGTGCCAGCAGTTCTGTAAAGGCTAGCGGGAGGTTTGAGCAGTTCTTC. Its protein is CASSSVKASGRFEQFF.

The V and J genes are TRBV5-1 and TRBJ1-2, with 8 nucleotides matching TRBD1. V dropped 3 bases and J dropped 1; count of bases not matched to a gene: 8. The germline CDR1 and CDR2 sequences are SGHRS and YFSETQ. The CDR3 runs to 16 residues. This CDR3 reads CASSYNRGVINYGYTF. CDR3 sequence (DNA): TGCGCCAGCAGCTACAACAGGGGGGTTATTAACTATGGCTACACCTTC. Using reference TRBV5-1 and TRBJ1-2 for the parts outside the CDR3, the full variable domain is KAGVTQTPRYLIKTRGQQVTLSCSPISGHRSVSWYQQTPGQGLQFLFEYFSETQRNKGNFPGRFSGRQFSNSRSEMNVSTLELGDSALYLCASSYNRGVINYGYTFGSGTRLTVV.

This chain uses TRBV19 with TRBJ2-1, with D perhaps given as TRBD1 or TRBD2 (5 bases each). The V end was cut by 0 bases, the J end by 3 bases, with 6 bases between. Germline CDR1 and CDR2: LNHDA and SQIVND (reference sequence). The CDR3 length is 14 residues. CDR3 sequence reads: CASSIDGGYNEQFF. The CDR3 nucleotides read TGTGCCAGTAGTATAGATGGGGGCTACAATGAGCAGTTCTTC.

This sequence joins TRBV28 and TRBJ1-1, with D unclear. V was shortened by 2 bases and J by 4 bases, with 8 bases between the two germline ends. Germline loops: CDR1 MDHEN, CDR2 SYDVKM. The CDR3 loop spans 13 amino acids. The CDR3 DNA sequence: TGTGCCAGCAGTTTAATAAAAGGCACTGAAGCTTTCTTT. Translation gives CASSLIKGTEAFF.

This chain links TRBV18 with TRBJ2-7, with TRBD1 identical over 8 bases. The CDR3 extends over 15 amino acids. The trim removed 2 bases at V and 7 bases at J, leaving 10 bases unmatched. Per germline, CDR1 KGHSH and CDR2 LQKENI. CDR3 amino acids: CASSPSVGQVWEQYF. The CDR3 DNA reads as TGTGCCAGCTCACCAAGCGTGGGACAGGTGTGGGAGCAGTACTTC.

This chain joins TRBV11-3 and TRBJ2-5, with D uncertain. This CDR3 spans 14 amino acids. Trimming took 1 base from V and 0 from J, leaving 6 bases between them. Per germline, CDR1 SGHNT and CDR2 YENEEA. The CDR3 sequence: CASSLGGDQETQYF. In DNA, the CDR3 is TGTGCCAGCAGCTTAGGTGGAGACCAAGAGACCCAGTACTTC.